This T cell receptor (beta chain) was found in a study of T cell responses to AZD1222 COVID-19 vaccine. Only in-frame clones appear in the TCRdb table, and some are missing; sequencing was by immunoSEQ multiplex PCR. The sample contains around 110,000 clones, 90% to 95% of which appear only once. CDR1 and CDR2 (germline): MNHEY, SVGEGT. The J segment lost 4 bases and the V segment lost 4 bases, leaving 6 bases of the junction unmatched. The CDR3 loop spans 15 amino acids. This sample comprised peripheral blood, obtained on day 0 of AZD1222 vaccination. The sequence was collected from an adult in good health. The V gene is TRBV6-2 or TRBV6-3, the J gene TRBJ2-2; TRBD1 matches at 7 bases. The CDR3 nucleotides read TGTGCCAGCAGTTTGGGACAGCTCTTCACCGGGGAGCTGTTTTTT. Its protein is CASSLGQLFTGELFF.